This T cell receptor beta chain was sequenced during a study of T cell changes during pregnancy in multiple sclerosis. TCRdb's table, derived via immunoSEQ multiplex PCR, lists solely in-frame clones and lacks some. The data show about 85,000 clones, approximately 91% seen once. The CDR3 extends over 15 amino acids. The germline CDR1 and CDR2 sequences are KGHSH and LQKENI. The J segment lost 8 bases and the V segment lost 6 bases, leaving 13 bases of the junction unmatched. The clonotype comes from a female donor with multiple sclerosis, enrolled in a pregnancy study. This sequence joins TRBV18 and TRBJ2-3; 8 positions agree with TRBD1. The starting material was peripheral blood, obtained in the first trimester of pregnancy. The DNA of the CDR3 is TGTGCCAGCTCCTCGGACAGGGACGTAGAGGGTACGCAGTATTTT. It is translated as CASSSDRDVEGTQYF.